This T cell receptor (beta chain) was found in a study of blood T cells in healthy people across ages. A second about 7 to 12 cycle PCR used barcoded and J-beta primers. TCRdb processed the 5' RACE reads anew with MiXCR; each CDR3 protein has one entry. The sample lists under 2 million distinct CDR3 sequences, 30% to 40% seen once, with approximately 11% in the top ten. This clonotype appeared once. Its antigen is not identified. The CDR3 is made up of 16 amino acids. Trimming took off 4 bases at V and 5 bases at J, with 17 bases between the two ends. Germline V CDR1 and CDR2: MDHEN, SYDVKM. Study-wide findings and caveats: TCR beta diversity per million T cells fell roughly linearly with age.

This TCR derives from a woman aged 30 to 39 in good health. The chain carries TRBV28 and TRBJ1-4, with D possibly TRBD1 on 5 matching bases. The sequenced sample was blood. CDR3 amino acids: CASSSRGAGLNEKLFF. CDR3 nucleotides: TGTGCCAGCAGTTCTAGAGGGGCAGGGTTAAATGAAAAACTGTTTTTT. Looking up the rest from reference TRBV28 and TRBJ1-4 gives the full variable domain: DVKVTQSSRYLVKRTGEKVFLECVQDMDHENMFWYRQDPGLGLRLIYFSYDVKMKEKGDIPEGYSVSREKKERFSLILESASTNQTSMYLCASSSRGAGLNEKLFFGSGTQLSVL.